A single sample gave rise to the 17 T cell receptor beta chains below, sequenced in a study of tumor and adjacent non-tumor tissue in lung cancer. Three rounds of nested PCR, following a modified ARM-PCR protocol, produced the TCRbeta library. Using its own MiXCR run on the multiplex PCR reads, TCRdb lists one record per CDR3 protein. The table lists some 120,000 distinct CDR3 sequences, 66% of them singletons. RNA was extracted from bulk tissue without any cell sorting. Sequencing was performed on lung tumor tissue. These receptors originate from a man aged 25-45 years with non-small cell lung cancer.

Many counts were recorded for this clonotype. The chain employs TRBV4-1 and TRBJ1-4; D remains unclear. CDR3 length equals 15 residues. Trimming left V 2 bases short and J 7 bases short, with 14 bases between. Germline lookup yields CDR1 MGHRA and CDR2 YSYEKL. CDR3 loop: CASSQRPRLGEKLFF. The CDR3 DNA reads TGCGCCAGCAGCCAACGCCCGCGGCTAGGTGAAAAACTGTTTTTT.

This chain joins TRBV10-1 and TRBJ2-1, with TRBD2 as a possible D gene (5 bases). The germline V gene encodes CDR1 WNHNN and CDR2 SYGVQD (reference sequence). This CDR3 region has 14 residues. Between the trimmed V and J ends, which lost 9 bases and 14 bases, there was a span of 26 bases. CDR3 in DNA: TGCGCCAGGCACCTTCGGGAAACCTACAACGAGAAGTTCTTC. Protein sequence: CARHLRETYNEKFF.

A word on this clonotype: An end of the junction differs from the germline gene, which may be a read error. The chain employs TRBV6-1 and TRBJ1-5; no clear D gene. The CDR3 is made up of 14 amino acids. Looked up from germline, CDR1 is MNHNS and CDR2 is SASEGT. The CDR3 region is CTSSVQSRNQPQHF. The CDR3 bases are TGTACCAGCAGTGTGCAGTCGCGCAATCAGCCCCAGCATTTT.

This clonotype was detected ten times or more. CDR3 amino acids: CSAGGQTSNQPQHF. CDR3 bases: TGCAGTGCAGGGGGACAGACTAGCAATCAGCCCCAGCATTTT. The gene calls are TRBV20-1 and TRBJ1-5; 7 nucleotides match TRBD1. Germline CDR1 reads DFQATT; CDR2 reads SNEGSKA (reference sequence). With V trimmed by 6 bases and J by 0 bases, 5 bases remained unmatched. The CDR3 sequence is 14 residues long.

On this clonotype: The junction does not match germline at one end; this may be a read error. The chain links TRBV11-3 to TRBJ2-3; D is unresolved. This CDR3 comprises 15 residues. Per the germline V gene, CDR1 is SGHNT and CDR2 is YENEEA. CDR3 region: CASSLGVWATDAQYF. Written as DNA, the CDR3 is TGTGCCAGCAGCTTAGGAGTATGGGCCACAGATGCGCAGTATTTT.

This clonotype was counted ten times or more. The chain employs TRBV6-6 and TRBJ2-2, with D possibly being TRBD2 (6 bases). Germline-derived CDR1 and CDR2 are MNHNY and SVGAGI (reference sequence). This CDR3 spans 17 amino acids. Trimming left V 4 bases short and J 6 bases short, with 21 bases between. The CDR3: CASSSDRDSGVAGELFF. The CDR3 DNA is TGTGCCAGCAGTTCAGACCGGGACTCGGGGGTCGCCGGGGAGCTGTTTTTT.

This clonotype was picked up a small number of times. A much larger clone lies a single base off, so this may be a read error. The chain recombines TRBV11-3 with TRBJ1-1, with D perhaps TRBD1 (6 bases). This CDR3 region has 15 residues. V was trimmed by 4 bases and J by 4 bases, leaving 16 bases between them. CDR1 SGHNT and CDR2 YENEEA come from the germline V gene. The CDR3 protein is CASSSRQEAGTEAFF. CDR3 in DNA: TGTGCCAGCAGCTCCCGACAGGAGGCCGGCACTGAAGCTTTCTTT. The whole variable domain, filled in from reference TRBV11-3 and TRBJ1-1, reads EAGVVQSPRYKIIEKKQPVAFWCNPISGHNTLYWYLQNLGQGPELLIRYENEEAVDDSQLPKDRFSAERLKGVDSTLKIQPAELGDSAVYLCASSSRQEAGTEAFFGQGTRLTVV.

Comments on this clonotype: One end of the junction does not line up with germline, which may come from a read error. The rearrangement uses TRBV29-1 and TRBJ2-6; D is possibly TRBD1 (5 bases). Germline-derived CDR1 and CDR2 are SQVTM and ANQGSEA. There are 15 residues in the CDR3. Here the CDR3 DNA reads TGCAGCGTTGGAGCCCAAGACTCTGGGGCCAACATCCTGAATTTC. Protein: CSVGAQDSGANILNF.

CDR3 region: CSAAMTALNTEAFF. The DNA for the CDR3 is TGCAGTGCTGCAATGACAGCGCTGAACACTGAAGCTTTCTTT. V is TRBV20-1 and J is TRBJ1-1; TRBD1 is a possible D gene (5 bases). The CDR3 is 14 residues long. V was shortened by 5 bases and J by 0 bases, with 13 bases between the two germline ends. Germline loops: CDR1 DFQATT, CDR2 SNEGSKA (reference sequence).

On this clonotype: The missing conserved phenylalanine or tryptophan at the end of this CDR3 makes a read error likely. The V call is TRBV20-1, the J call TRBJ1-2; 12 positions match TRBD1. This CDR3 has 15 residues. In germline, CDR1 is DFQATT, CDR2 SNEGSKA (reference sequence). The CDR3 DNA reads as TGCATTGCCCGGGACAGGGGGCGCAGTCCGTATGGCTACACCTTA. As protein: CIARDRGRSPYGYTL.

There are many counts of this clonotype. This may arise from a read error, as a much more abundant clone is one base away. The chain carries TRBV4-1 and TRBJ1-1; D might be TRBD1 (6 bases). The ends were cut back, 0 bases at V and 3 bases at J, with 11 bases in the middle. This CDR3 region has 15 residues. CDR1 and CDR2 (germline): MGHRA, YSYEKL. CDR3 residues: CASSQDEGGDTEAFF. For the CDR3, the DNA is TGCGCCAGCAGCCAAGATGAGGGGGGAGACACTGAAGCTTTCTTT.

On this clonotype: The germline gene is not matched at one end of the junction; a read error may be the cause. The CDR3 DNA follows: TGTGCCAGGAGTTACCGGGGATCCTATGAGCAGTACTTC. The encoded protein is CARSYRGSYEQYF. This chain links TRBV6-5 with TRBJ2-7; a possible D gene is TRBD2 (5 bases). CDR1 is MNHEY and CDR2 is SVGAGI in the germline V gene. The CDR3 has 13 residues.

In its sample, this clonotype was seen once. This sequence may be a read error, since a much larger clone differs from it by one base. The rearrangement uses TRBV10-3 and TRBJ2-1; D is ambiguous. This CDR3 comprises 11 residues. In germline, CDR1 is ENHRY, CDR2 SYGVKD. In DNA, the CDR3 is TGTGCCATCAGTGATGACGGAGAGCAGATCTTC. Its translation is CAISDDGEQIF.

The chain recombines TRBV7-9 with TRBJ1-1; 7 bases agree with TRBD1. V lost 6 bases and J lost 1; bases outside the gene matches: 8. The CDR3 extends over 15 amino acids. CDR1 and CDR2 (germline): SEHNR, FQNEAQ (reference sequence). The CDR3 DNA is TGTGCCAGCAGACCCCCGGGACAGCAGAACACTGAAGCTTTCTTT. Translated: CASRPPGQQNTEAFF.

The CDR3 is CASGLAQGGNQPQHF. The CDR3 nucleotides read TGTGCTAGTGGTTTGGCCCAGGGGGGCAATCAGCCCCAGCATTTT. The gene calls are TRBV12-5 and TRBJ1-5; the match to TRBD1 covers 7 bases. Germline assignment: CDR1 LGHNT and CDR2 FRNRAP. The CDR3 has 15 residues. J lost 2 bases, V lost 1 base, and 2 bases had no gene match.

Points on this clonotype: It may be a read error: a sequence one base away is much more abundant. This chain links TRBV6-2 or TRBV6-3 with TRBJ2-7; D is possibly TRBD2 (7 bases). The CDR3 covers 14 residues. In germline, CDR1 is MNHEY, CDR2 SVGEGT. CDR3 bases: TGTGCCAGCAGATCCGGGGGGCACCCCTACGGGCAGTACTTC. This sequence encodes CASRSGGHPYGQYF.

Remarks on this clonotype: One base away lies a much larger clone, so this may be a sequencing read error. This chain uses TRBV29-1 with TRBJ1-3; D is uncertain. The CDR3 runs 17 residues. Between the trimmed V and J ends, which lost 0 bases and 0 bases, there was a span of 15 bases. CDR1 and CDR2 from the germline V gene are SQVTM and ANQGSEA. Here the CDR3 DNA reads TGCAGCGTTGAAGATCCCTGGGCATGCAGCTCTGGAAACACCATATATTTT. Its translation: CSVEDPWACSSGNTIYF. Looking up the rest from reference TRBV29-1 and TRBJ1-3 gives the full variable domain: SAVISQKPSRDICQRGTSLTIQCQVDSQVTMMFWYRQQPGQSLTLIATANQGSEATYESGFVIDKFPISRPNLTFSTLTVSNMSPEDSSIYLCSVEDPWACSSGNTIYFGEGSWLTVV.